This T cell receptor (beta chain) was identified in a study of blood T cell repertoires in COVID-19. Study at large: COVID-19 samples collected from the United States, Italy and Spain covered acute and convalescent phases.

Per the study methods: Amplification with reference gene primers provided the estimates of nucleated cell counts. Sequencing used immunoSEQ multiplex PCR; TCRdb keeps in-frame clones, though not all of them. The V and J calls and clone size come from that table; D and trimming were worked out from the DNA. The sample lists tens of thousands of clones, about 85% seen once, with 3.5% in the top ten. This clonotype was sampled from an elderly woman with acute or convalescent COVID-19. Input material: peripheral blood.

CDR3 amino acids: CASSERQGGSYNSPLHF. The CDR3, as DNA: TGTGCCAGCAGTGAGAGGCAGGGGGGATCCTATAATTCACCCCTCCACTTT. The J gene is TRBJ1-6, the V gene TRBV6-4; 7 bases agree with TRBD1. CDR3 length: 17 amino acids. Germline V gives CDR1 MRHNA, CDR2 SNTAGT. Trimming at V came to 3 bases and at J to 1 base, leaving 6 bases not matched to a gene.